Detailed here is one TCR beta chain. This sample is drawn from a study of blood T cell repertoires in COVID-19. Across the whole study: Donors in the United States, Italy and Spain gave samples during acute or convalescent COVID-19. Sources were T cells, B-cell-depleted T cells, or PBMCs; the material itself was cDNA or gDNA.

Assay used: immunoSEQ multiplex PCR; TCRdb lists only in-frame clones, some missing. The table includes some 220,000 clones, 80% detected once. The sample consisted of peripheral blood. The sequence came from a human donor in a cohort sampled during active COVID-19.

In DNA form, the CDR3 reads TGTGCCAGCAGCGCTACAACAGGAATAAGGAACACCATATATTTT. Its protein product is CASSATTGIRNTIYF. The V call is TRBV9, the J call TRBJ1-3, with D possibly matching TRBD1 (5 bases). CDR1 and CDR2 from the germline V gene are SGDLS and YYNGEE. CDR3 length equals 15 residues. V was trimmed by 3 bases and J by 7 bases, leaving 17 bases between them.